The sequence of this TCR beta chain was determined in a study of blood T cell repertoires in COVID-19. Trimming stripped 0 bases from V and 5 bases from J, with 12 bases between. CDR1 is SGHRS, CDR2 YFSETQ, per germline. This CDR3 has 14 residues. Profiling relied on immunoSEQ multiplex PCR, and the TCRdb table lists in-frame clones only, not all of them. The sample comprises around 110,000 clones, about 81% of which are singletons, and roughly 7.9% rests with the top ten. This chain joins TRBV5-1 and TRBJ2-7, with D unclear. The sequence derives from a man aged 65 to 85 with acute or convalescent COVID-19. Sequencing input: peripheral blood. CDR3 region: CASSLEAGRDEQYF. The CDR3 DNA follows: TGCGCCAGCAGCTTGGAGGCAGGTCGCGACGAGCAGTACTTC.